This TCR beta chain was documented in a study of blood T cell repertoires in COVID-19 (TCRdb year 2020). The study in broad terms: Samples from collaborators originated in the United States, Italy and Spain and spanned both the acute and convalescent phases of COVID-19. The material from the prospective study consisted of cDNA or gDNA derived from T cells, B-cell-depleted T cells, or PBMCs. Nearly every sample came with metadata listing a de-identified subject ID, COVID-19 status, age in years and sex. The repertoires were released in a freely available public database meant as a resource for research on the immune response to SARS-CoV-2. Where available, HLA class I and class II types were taken from metadata supplied by the sample provider and were not determined by assay-based typing. Subjects who had been exposed to COVID-19, were actively infected with it, or had recovered from it provided the deeply sampled blood TCRbeta repertoires that made up the dataset. The samples were drawn from two sources: the first 160 participants of the ongoing ImmuneRACE study, and fewer than 1,500 subjects contributed by 6 global collaborators. The paper as a whole reports these results and caveats: How much clinical and demographic metadata was included differed by source and by participant, and the metadata was provided uncurated.

TCRbeta CDR3 regions were amplified from genomic DNA by means of the immunoSEQ Assay, a bias-controlled multiplex PCR. Per the source publication's procedure: The number of nucleated cells in each sample was estimated from the amplification of reference gene primers within the assay. Sequence reads were collapsed and filtered to measure the absolute abundance of every unique TCRbeta CDR3 rearrangement. Productive Simpson clonality was computed per sample as the square root of Simpson's diversity index over productive rearrangements. Sourced from immuneACCESS, this table was stored by TCRdb with only in-frame sequences that have V and J called. A share of the clones is absent; for the studies checked, an unresolved V gene accounts for under half, and the remainder has no known explanation. V, J and clone size are taken as reported in that table, and D and trimming were inferred from the DNA itself. The sample data list fewer than 300,000 clones, and roughly 84% of these were observed just once. The biggest ten clones account for around 9.2% of the sample.

Each collaborating institution followed its own protocols to collect whole blood in K2EDTA tubes. For TCRbeta analysis, collaborators shipped samples as frozen whole blood, isolated PBMCs, or DNA extracted from either of those sample types. This clone was detected a few times. This clone's antigen is unknown. No clone much larger than this one lies a single base away; base qualities are absent. CDR3 length: 15 amino acids, cysteine to phenylalanine. CDR3 DNA is the only sequence kept; it has 45 bases, read in frame from the first base. CDR1 MNHEY and CDR2 SMNVEV were looked up in the germline V gene (reference sequence). Trimming leaves V shorter by 6 bases and J shorter by 3 bases, with the junction holding 7 bases beyond the gene matches.

The receptor's source is a human donor in a cohort sampled during active COVID-19. The receptor chain draws on TRBV27 and TRBJ1-5; TRBD1 lines up with 8 middle nucleotides. Sequences were obtained from peripheral blood. Read as DNA, the sequence is TGTGCCAGCAGCCCCGGGACAGGAGTCAATCAGCCCCAGCATTTT. Its protein product is CASSPGTGVNQPQHF.